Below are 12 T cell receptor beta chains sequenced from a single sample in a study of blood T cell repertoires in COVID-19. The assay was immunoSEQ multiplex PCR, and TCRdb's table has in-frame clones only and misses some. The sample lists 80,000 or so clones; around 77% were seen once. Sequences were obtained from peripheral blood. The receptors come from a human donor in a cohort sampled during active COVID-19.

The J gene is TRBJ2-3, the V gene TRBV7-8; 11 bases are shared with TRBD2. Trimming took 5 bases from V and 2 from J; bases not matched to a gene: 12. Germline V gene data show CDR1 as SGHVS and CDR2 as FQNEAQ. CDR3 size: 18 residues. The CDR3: CASSPRTSGFAPTDTQYF. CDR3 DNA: TGTGCCAGCAGCCCTAGGACTAGCGGGTTCGCCCCCACAGATACGCAGTATTTT.

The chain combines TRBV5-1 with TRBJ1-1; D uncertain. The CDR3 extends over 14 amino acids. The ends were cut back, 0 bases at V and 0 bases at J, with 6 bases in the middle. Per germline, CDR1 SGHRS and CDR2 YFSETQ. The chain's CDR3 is CASSLALMNTEAFF. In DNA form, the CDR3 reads TGCGCCAGCAGCTTGGCTCTAATGAACACTGAAGCTTTCTTT.

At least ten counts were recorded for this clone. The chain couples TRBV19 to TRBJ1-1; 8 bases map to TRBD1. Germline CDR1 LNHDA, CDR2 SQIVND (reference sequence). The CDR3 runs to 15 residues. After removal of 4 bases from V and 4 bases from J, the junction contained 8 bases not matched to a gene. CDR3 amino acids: CASSKTDRESTEAFF. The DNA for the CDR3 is TGTGCCAGTAGTAAGACGGACAGGGAAAGCACTGAAGCTTTCTTT.

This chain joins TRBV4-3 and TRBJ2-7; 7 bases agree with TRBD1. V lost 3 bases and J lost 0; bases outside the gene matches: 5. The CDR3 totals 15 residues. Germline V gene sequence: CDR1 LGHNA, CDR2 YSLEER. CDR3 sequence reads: CASSHSYRGSYEQYF. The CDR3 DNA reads TGCGCCAGCAGCCATTCCTACAGGGGCTCCTACGAGCAGTACTTC.

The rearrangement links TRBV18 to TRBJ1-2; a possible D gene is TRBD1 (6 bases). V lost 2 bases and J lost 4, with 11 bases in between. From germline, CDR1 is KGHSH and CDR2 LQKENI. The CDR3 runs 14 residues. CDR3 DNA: TGTGCCAGCTCACCAACAGGGTCGGGCTATGGCTACACCTTC. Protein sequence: CASSPTGSGYGYTF.

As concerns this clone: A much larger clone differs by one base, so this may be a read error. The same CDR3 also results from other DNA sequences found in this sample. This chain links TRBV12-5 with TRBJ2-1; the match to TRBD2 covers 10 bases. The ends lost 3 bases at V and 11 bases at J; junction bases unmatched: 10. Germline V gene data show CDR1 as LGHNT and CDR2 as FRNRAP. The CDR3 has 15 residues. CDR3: CASGFEIAGGGQQFF. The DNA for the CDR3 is TGTGCTAGTGGTTTCGAGATAGCGGGGGGCGGGCAGCAGTTCTTC.

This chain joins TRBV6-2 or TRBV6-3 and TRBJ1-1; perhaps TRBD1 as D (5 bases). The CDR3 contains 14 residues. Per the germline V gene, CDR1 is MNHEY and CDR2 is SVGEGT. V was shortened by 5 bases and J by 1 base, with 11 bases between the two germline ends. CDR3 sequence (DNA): TGTGCCAGCAGTAGGACACTCCAGAACACTGAAGCTTTCTTT. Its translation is CASSRTLQNTEAFF.

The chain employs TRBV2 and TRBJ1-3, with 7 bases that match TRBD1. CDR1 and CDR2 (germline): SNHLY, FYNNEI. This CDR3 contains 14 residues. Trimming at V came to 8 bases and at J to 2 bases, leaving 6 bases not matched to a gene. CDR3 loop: CASLRDSAGNTIYF. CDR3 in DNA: TGTGCCAGCCTCCGGGACAGTGCTGGAAACACCATATATTTT.

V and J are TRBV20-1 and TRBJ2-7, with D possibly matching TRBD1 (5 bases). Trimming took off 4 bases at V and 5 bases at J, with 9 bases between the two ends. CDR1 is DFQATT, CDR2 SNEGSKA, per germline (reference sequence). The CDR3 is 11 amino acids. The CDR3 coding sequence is TGCAGTGCTATGACAGTCAACGAGCAGTACTTC. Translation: CSAMTVNEQYF.

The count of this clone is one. In nucleotides, the CDR3 is TGTGCCAGCAGTGAAGCGCTTGGGGCGAGAATCTATGGCTACACCTTC. Translated, it gives CASSEALGARIYGYTF. The V and J genes are TRBV2 and TRBJ1-2, with a weak D call TRBD1 (5 bases). CDR1 is SNHLY, CDR2 FYNNEI, per germline. This CDR3 has 16 amino acids. V lost 0 bases and J 4 bases, leaving 15 bases between the germline ends.

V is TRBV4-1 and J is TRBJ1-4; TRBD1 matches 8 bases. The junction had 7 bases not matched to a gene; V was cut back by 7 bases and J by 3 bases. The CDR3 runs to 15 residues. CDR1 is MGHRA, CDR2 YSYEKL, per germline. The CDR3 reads CASNLNRGANEKLFF. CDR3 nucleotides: TGCGCCAGCAATTTGAACAGGGGGGCTAATGAAAAACTGTTTTTT.

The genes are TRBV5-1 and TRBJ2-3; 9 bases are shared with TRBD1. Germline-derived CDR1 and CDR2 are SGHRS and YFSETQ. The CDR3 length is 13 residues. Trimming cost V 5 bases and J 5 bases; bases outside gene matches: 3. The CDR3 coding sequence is TGCGCCAGCAGACAGGGGGCAGAAGATACGCAGTATTTT. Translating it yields CASRQGAEDTQYF.